One and the same sample provided the 29 T cell receptor beta chains below, sequenced in a study of T cell responses to AZD1222 COVID-19 vaccine. Using immunoSEQ multiplex PCR, the repertoire was profiled, and TCRdb retains in-frame clones only, with some absent. The table includes 200,000 to 250,000 clones, roughly 91% detected once. Here the sequenced sample was peripheral blood, taken on day 0 of MenACWY control vaccination. These receptors all stem from an adult in good health.

The gene calls are TRBV7-9 and TRBJ1-2, with D possibly TRBD1 on 6 matching bases. CDR1 and CDR2 (germline): SEHNR, FQNEAQ (reference sequence). Trimming pared 0 bases from V and 0 bases from J, leaving 8 bases between. This CDR3 spans 15 amino acids. The CDR3 loop is CASSLAAGANYGYTF. The CDR3 coding sequence is TGTGCCAGCAGCTTAGCCGCAGGGGCTAACTATGGCTACACCTTC.

The genes are TRBV28 and TRBJ2-7, with 7 bases lining up with TRBD2. Germline-derived CDR1 and CDR2 are MDHEN and SYDVKM. There are 15 residues in the CDR3. J gave up 5 bases and V 6 bases, and 13 bases lay outside the gene matches. CDR3 nucleotides: TGTGCCAGCAGCCCTGGGACTACCACGACCCACGAGCAGTACTTC. Translating it yields CASSPGTTTTHEQYF.

On this clone: The sample carries other DNA sequences with the same CDR3. The chain recombines TRBV7-2 with TRBJ1-5, with D possibly TRBD1 on 5 matching bases. The germline V and J ends were trimmed by 3 bases and 0 bases, with 9 bases remaining between them. The germline V gene has CDR1 SGHTA and CDR2 FQGNSA. The CDR3 is 15 residues long. CDR3 sequence (DNA): TGTGCCAGCAGCTTGGGGCAGAATAGCAATCAGCCCCAGCATTTT. Its translation: CASSLGQNSNQPQHF.

This rearrangement joins TRBV4-1 to TRBJ1-1; D call uncertain. Between the trimmed V and J ends, which lost 0 bases and 3 bases, there was a span of 8 bases. CDR1 and CDR2 (germline): MGHRA, YSYEKL. This CDR3 region has 14 residues. The CDR3 DNA is TGCGCCAGCAGCCAAGAAGAATTACACACTGAAGCTTTCTTT. It specifies CASSQEELHTEAFF.

CDR3 sequence: CASSVDPRGNTEAFF. CDR3 DNA: TGTGCCAGCAGCGTAGACCCCAGGGGTAATACTGAAGCTTTCTTT. This chain joins TRBV9 and TRBJ1-1, with D maybe TRBD1 (6 bases). CDR1 is SGDLS and CDR2 is YYNGEE in the germline V gene. The V and J ends lost 0 bases and 5 bases respectively, with 14 bases between them. CDR3 size: 15 residues.

V usage is TRBV11-2 and J usage is TRBJ2-3; a possible D gene is TRBD1 (6 bases). The length of the CDR3 is 15 residues. Per germline, CDR1 SGHAT and CDR2 FQNNGV. V lost 7 bases and J 4 bases, leaving 18 bases between the germline ends. CDR3 region: CASTNLGAIADTQYF. CDR3 nucleotides: TGTGCCAGCACCAATCTGGGGGCAATTGCAGATACGCAGTATTTT.

The chain uses TRBV5-1 and TRBJ1-1, with D possibly being TRBD1 (6 bases). V lost 1 base to trimming and J lost 2 bases, with 12 bases between them. Germline values: CDR1 SGHRS, CDR2 YFSETQ. The CDR3 spans 15 residues. In DNA, the CDR3 is TGCGCCAGCAGCTTGAGGGCAGGGGCCAACACTGAAGCTTTCTTT. This encodes CASSLRAGANTEAFF.

The rearrangement links TRBV11-3 to TRBJ2-1; the D is unclear. V dropped 5 bases and J dropped 7 bases, with 15 bases sitting between them. The CDR3 spans 14 residues. Germline CDR1 and CDR2: SGHNT and YENEEA. The CDR3 protein is CASSRAEYANEQFF. The DNA for the CDR3 is TGTGCCAGCAGCCGGGCCGAATACGCGAATGAGCAGTTCTTC.

The chain uses TRBV18 and TRBJ1-2; D unresolved. Trimming removed 1 base at V and 4 bases at J, with 4 bases between. The CDR3 totals 12 residues. The V gene's germline CDR1 is KGHSH and CDR2 LQKENI. The CDR3 DNA follows: TGTGCCAGCTCACCACAGACCTATGGCTACACCTTC. Protein sequence: CASSPQTYGYTF.

The chain employs TRBV6-6 and TRBJ2-5; 10 bases match TRBD1. The CDR3 totals 14 residues. Germline V CDR1 and CDR2: MNHNY, SVGAGI (reference sequence). V lost 5 bases, J lost 2 bases, and 2 bases stayed unmatched. The CDR3 nucleotides read TGTGCCAGCAGTATGGGACAGGGGCAAGAGACCCAGTACTTC. It is translated as CASSMGQGQETQYF.

The chain couples TRBV3-1 (or the pseudogene TRBV3-2) to TRBJ2-5, with D perhaps matching TRBD2 (5 bases). From germline, CDR1 is LGHDT and CDR2 YNNKEL (reference sequence). Trimming took off 0 bases at V and 7 bases at J, with 12 bases between the two ends. This CDR3 spans 14 amino acids. CDR3 coding DNA: TGTGCCAGCAGCCAAGAAGCGGCGACCGGGACCCAGTACTTC. It encodes CASSQEAATGTQYF.

The chain uses TRBV4-3 and TRBJ2-2; D possibly corresponds to TRBD2 (6 bases). CDR1 and CDR2 (germline): LGHNA, YSLEER. Trimming took 3 bases from V and 8 from J, leaving 13 bases between them. The CDR3 is 14 residues long. CDR3 DNA: TGCGCCAGCAGCCAGGCCTACCGGGGGGGGGAGCTGTTTTTT. It translates to CASSQAYRGGELFF.

The CDR3 loop reads CASSQEAAQPQHF. CDR3 DNA sequence: TGCGCCAGCAGCCAAGAGGCAGCGCAGCCCCAGCATTTT. The chain has TRBV4-3 and TRBJ1-5; D unresolved. The length of the CDR3 is 13 residues. V was shortened by 0 bases and J by 7 bases, with 7 bases between the two germline ends. CDR1 LGHNA and CDR2 YSLEER come from the germline V gene.

This clone was recorded once. The rearrangement joins TRBV7-2 to TRBJ2-2; D gene ambiguous. CDR1 SGHTA and CDR2 FQGNSA come from the germline V gene. This CDR3 has 15 amino acids. The V end was cut by 1 base, the J end by 5 bases, with 11 bases between. CDR3 DNA sequence: TGTGCCAGCAGCTTAGTGGCCCGTGGGACCGGGGAGCTGTTTTTT. This codes for CASSLVARGTGELFF.

The rearrangement joins TRBV19 to TRBJ1-5, with no clear D. CDR1 is LNHDA, CDR2 SQIVND, per germline (reference sequence). The CDR3 has 16 residues. With 2 bases removed from V and 1 base from J, the gap between germline ends came to 12 bases. CDR3 DNA: TGTGCCAGTAGTATAAGGCCGGGTCTCAGCAATCAGCCCCAGCATTTT. It is translated as CASSIRPGLSNQPQHF.

The genes are TRBV6-1 and TRBJ1-6, with D unresolved. The CDR3 extends over 14 amino acids. The V end lost 0 bases, the J end lost 9 bases, and 9 bases lay between the germline ends. The germline V gene has CDR1 MNHNS and CDR2 SASEGT. The CDR3 spells CASSEAPPSSPLHF. The CDR3 DNA follows: TGTGCCAGCAGTGAAGCCCCACCCAGTTCACCCCTCCACTTT.

The chain combines TRBV4-2 with TRBJ2-1, with unresolved D. Trimming shortened V by 0 bases and J by 7 bases, and 10 bases separated the two germline ends. CDR3 length equals 14 residues. Germline assignment: CDR1 LGHNA and CDR2 YNFKEQ. For the CDR3, the DNA is TGTGCCAGCAGCCAAGATTCGGACCGGAATGAGCAGTTCTTC. Translated, it gives CASSQDSDRNEQFF.

CDR3 DNA sequence: TGCGCCAGCGCCATCTGGGGCGGCCTGAACACTGAAGCTTTCTTT. Its translation: CASAIWGGLNTEAFF. The chain is built from TRBV5-1 and TRBJ1-1; D may be TRBD1 (5 bases). Germline V CDR1 and CDR2: SGHRS, YFSETQ. V was clipped by 7 bases and J by 0 bases, with 16 bases between them. The CDR3 has 15 amino acids.

The chain recombines TRBV7-2 with TRBJ2-3, with 7 bases lining up with TRBD2. V was clipped by 5 bases and J by 3 bases; unmatched bases: 8. The CDR3 length is 15 residues. The germline CDR1 and CDR2 sequences are SGHTA and FQGNSA. This CDR3 reads CASSTQGLGTDTQYF. The CDR3 DNA is TGTGCCAGCAGCACTCAAGGACTAGGTACAGATACGCAGTATTTT.

The chain uses TRBV20-1 and TRBJ1-4; D remains ambiguous. This CDR3 has 16 residues. Trimming cost V 3 bases and J 2 bases, with 16 bases left between them. The germline V gene has CDR1 DFQATT and CDR2 SNEGSKA (reference sequence). The CDR3 is CSASSPGLGTNEKLFF. For the CDR3, the DNA is TGCAGTGCTAGTTCCCCCGGCTTAGGGACTAATGAAAAACTGTTTTTT.

This chain uses TRBV27 with TRBJ1-2; D is uncertain. This CDR3 has 13 residues. The germline gives CDR1 MNHEY, CDR2 SMNVEV (reference sequence). V dropped 5 bases and J dropped 3 bases, with 10 bases sitting between them. CDR3 coding DNA: TGTGCCAGCAGTCGGAGCATTTACTATGGCTACACCTTC. Its translation: CASSRSIYYGYTF.

The chain joins TRBV6-2 or TRBV6-3 to TRBJ2-1; 12 nucleotides agree with TRBD2. Germline values: CDR1 MNHEY, CDR2 SVGEGT. The CDR3 totals 17 residues. V trimming: 4 bases; J trimming: 6 bases; junction bases outside the gene matches: 10. CDR3 sequence: CASSFTSGGLYSNEQFF. For the CDR3, the DNA is TGTGCCAGCAGTTTTACTAGCGGGGGGTTATATTCCAATGAGCAGTTCTTC.

This clone has just one count. J is TRBJ1-1 and V is TRBV6-5; D remains unclear. This CDR3 has 13 residues. The V end lost 5 bases, the J end lost 4 bases, and 11 bases lay between the germline ends. Germline CDR1 is MNHEY and CDR2 is SVGAGI. The CDR3 loop reads CASSRGLFTEAFF. CDR3 in DNA: TGTGCCAGCAGTCGCGGACTGTTCACTGAAGCTTTCTTT.

The J gene is TRBJ1-1, the V gene TRBV5-5; unclear D gene. Germline lookup yields CDR1 SGHKS and CDR2 YYEKEE (reference sequence). CDR3 length equals 15 residues. V was trimmed by 0 bases and J by 1 base, leaving 10 bases between them. CDR3 sequence (DNA): TGTGCCAGCAGCTTGGGGGGTAGGGCGAACACTGAAGCTTTCTTT. The encoded protein is CASSLGGRANTEAFF.

The chain is built from TRBV5-4 and TRBJ2-1, with D possibly TRBD2 on 5 matching bases. The V gene's germline CDR1 is SGHNT and CDR2 YYREEE (reference sequence). The CDR3 extends over 12 amino acids. V gave up 4 bases and J gave up 6 bases, with 8 bases separating them. The CDR3 sequence is CASSPEGNEQFF. The CDR3 nucleotides read TGTGCCAGCAGCCCCGAGGGCAATGAGCAGTTCTTC. The whole variable domain, remainder taken from reference TRBV5-4 and TRBJ2-1, is ETGVTQSPTHLIKTRGQQVTLRCSSQSGHNTVSWYQQALGQGPQFIFQYYREEENGRGNFPPRFSGLQFPNYSSELNVNALELDDSALYLCASSPEGNEQFFGPGTRLTVL.

The gene calls are TRBV11-2 and TRBJ2-1; possibly TRBD1 or TRBD2 for D (5 bases each). The CDR3 is made up of 14 amino acids. Germline V gives CDR1 SGHAT, CDR2 FQNNGV. V was clipped by 5 bases and J by 6 bases, with 14 bases between them. The CDR3: CASSHGTLINEQFF. As DNA, the CDR3 is TGTGCCAGCAGCCACGGGACGCTGATCAATGAGCAGTTCTTC. Based on the CDR3 plus reference TRBV11-2 and TRBJ2-1, the full variable domain is EAGVAQSPRYKIIEKRQSVAFWCNPISGHATLYWYQQILGQGPKLLIQFQNNGVVDDSQLPKDRFSAERLKGVDSTLKIQPAKLEDSAVYLCASSHGTLINEQFFGPGTRLTVL.

For the CDR3, the DNA is TGCGCCAGCAGCCGAGCCGGGACTAGCGGGAGCACAGATACGCAGTATTTT. Protein product: CASSRAGTSGSTDTQYF. The chain joins TRBV4-3 to TRBJ2-3; TRBD2 matches at 12 bases. Trimming at V came to 4 bases and at J to 0 bases, leaving 5 bases not matched to a gene. This CDR3 is built from 17 residues. CDR1 LGHNA and CDR2 YSLEER come from the germline V gene.

This rearrangement joins TRBV7-8 to TRBJ2-5, with D possibly TRBD2 on 5 matching bases. V was trimmed by 4 bases and J by 1 base, leaving 7 bases between them. The CDR3 runs to 13 residues. From germline, CDR1 is SGHVS and CDR2 FQNEAQ. The CDR3 loop reads CASSSAGQETQYF. The CDR3 DNA reads TGTGCCAGCAGCTCCGCGGGCCAAGAGACCCAGTACTTC.

The chain has TRBV6-6 and TRBJ1-1, with 7 positions matching TRBD1. With 4 bases clipped from V and 1 base from J, the junction kept 3 bases outside the gene matches. This CDR3 contains 14 residues. Germline lookup yields CDR1 MNHNY and CDR2 SVGAGI (reference sequence). CDR3 amino acids: CASSFYRGNTEAFF. CDR3 in DNA: TGTGCCAGCAGTTTCTACAGGGGGAACACTGAAGCTTTCTTT.